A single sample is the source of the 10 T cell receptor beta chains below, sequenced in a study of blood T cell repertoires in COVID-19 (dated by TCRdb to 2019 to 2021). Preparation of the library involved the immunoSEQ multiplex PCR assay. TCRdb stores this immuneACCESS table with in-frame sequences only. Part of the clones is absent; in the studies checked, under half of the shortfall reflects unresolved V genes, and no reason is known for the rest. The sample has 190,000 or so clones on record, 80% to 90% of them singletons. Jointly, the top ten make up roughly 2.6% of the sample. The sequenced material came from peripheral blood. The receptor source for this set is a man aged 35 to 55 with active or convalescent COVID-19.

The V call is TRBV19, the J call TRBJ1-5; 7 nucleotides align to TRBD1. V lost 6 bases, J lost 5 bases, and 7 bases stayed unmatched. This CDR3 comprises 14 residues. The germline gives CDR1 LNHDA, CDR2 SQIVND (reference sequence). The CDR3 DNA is TGTGCCAGTAGACAGGGGACTGAGTATCAGCCCCAGCATTTT. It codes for CASRQGTEYQPQHF. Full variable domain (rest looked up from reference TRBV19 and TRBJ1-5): DGGITQSPKYLFRKEGQNVTLSCEQNLNHDAMYWYRQDPGQGLRLIYYSQIVNDFQKGDIAEGYSVSREKKESFPLTVTSAQKNPTAFYLCASRQGTEYQPQHFGDGTRLSIL.

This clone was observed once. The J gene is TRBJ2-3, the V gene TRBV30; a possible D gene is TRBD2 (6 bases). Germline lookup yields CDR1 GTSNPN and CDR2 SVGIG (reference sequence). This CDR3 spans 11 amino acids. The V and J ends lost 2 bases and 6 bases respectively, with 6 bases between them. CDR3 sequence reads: CAWSRGDTQYF. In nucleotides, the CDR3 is TGTGCCTGGAGTCGGGGGGATACGCAGTATTTT.

The CDR3 loop reads CASSNRDRIYNEQFF. For the CDR3, the DNA is TGTGCCAGCAGCAACCGGGACAGGATTTACAATGAGCAGTTCTTC. This chain uses TRBV5-4 with TRBJ2-1; TRBD1 aligns across 8 bases. The CDR3 covers 15 residues. With V trimmed by 4 bases and J by 4 bases, 7 bases remained unmatched. Germline CDR1 reads SGHNT; CDR2 reads YYREEE (reference sequence).

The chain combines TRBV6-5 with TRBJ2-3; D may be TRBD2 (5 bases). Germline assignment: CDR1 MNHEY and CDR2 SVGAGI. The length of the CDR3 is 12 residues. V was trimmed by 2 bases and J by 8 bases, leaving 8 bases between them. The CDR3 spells CASSYKAGTQYF. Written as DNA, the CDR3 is TGTGCCAGCAGTTACAAGGCGGGTACGCAGTATTTT.

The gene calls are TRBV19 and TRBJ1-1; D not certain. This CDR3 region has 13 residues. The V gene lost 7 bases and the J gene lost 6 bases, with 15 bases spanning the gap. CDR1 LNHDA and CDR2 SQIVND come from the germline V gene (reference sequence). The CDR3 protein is CASNGQVGSEAFF. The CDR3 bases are TGTGCCAGTAACGGCCAGGTGGGCTCTGAAGCTTTCTTT.

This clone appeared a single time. The CDR3 region is CASSLSPGQGTDTQYF. The DNA for the CDR3 is TGTGCCAGCAGCTTATCTCCAGGACAGGGAACAGATACGCAGTATTTT. The rearrangement links TRBV7-9 to TRBJ2-3; 8 positions match TRBD1. Germline V gene lookup returns CDR1 SEHNR and CDR2 FQNEAQ (reference sequence). Unmatched junction bases numbered 7, after V lost 2 bases and J lost 3 bases. The CDR3 runs to 16 residues.

CDR3 bases: TGTGCCATCAGTGAGTCGACCGGGACTACACAAGATACGCAGTATTTT. Encoded protein: CAISESTGTTQDTQYF. The genes are TRBV10-3 and TRBJ2-3; TRBD2 agrees at 7 bases. The J segment lost 5 bases and the V segment lost 0 bases, leaving 8 bases of the junction unmatched. Germline V CDR1 and CDR2: ENHRY, SYGVKD. This CDR3 has 16 amino acids.

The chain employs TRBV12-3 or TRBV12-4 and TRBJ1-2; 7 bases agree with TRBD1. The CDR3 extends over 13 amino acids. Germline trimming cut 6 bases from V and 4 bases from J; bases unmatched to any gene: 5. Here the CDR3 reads CASSRDSFYGYTF. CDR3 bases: TGTGCCAGCAGCCGGGACAGCTTCTATGGCTACACCTTC.

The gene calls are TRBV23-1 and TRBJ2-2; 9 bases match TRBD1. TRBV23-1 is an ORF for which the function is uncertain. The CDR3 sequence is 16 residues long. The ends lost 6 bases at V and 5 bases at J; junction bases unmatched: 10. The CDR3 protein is CASRSGTGPGTGELFF. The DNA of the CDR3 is TGCGCCAGCAGATCCGGGACAGGGCCTGGGACCGGGGAGCTGTTTTTT.

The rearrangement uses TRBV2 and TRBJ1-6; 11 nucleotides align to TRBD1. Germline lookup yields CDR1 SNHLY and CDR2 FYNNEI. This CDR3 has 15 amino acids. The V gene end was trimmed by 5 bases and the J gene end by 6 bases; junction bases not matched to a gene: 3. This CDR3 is CASSLGTGGNSPLHF. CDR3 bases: TGTGCCAGCAGTCTGGGGACAGGGGGTAATTCACCCCTCCACTTT.